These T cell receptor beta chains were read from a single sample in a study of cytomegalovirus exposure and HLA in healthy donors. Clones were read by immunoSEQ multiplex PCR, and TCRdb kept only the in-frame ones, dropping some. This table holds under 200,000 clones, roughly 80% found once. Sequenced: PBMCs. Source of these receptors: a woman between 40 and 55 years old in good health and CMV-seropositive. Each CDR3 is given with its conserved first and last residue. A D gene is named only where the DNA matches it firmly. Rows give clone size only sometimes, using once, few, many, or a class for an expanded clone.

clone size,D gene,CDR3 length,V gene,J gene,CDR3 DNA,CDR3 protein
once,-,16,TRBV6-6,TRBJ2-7,TGTGCCAGCAGTCCCGAGCCCCCGGGGAGTCGCTACGAGCAGTACTTC,CASSPEPPGSRYEQYF
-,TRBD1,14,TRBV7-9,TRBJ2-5,TGTGCCAGCAGCCTCCAGACAGGGTATGAGACCCAGTACTTC,CASSLQTGYETQYF
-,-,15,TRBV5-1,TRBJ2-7,TGCGCCAGCAGCTCCAACCGGGACTTCTTTTACGAGCAGTACTTC,CASSSNRDFFYEQYF
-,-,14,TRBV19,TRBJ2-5,TGTGCCAGTAGTACCCGCGAATTTGAGGTGACCCAGTACTTC,CASSTREFEVTQYF
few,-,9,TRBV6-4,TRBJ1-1,TGTGCCAGCAGTCTACAAGCTTTCTTT,CASSLQAFF
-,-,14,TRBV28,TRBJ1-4,TGTGCCAGCAGTCCTGGGGGGGCTAATGAAAAACTGTTTTTT,CASSPGGANEKLFF
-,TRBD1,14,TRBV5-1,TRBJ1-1,TGCGCCAGCAGCCCTAGTATGGGGACAGGGGAAGCTTTCTTT,CASSPSMGTGEAFF
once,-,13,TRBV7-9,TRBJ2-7,TGTGCCAGCAGCTCCTTCGGGTCCTACGAGCAGTACTTC,CASSSFGSYEQYF
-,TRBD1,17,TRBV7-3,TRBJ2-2,TGTGCCAGCAGCTCGACAGGGGGCAATGGGTACACCGGGGAGCTGTTTTTT,CASSSTGGNGYTGELFF
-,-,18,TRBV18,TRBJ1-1,TGTGCCAGCTCACCGAACGCCGCGACAGGCCGAATGAACACTGAAGCTTTCTTT,CASSPNAATGRMNTEAFF
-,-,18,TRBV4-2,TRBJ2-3,TGTGCCAGCAGCCAAGACTTGTCCAGGGCTCCTAGCACAGATACGCAGTATTTT,CASSQDLSRAPSTDTQYF
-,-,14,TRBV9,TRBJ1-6,TGTGCCAGCAGCGTAGCGGAGGGAGCTTCACCCCTCCACTTT,CASSVAEGASPLHF
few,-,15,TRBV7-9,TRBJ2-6,TGTGCCAGCAGCAAGGACAGCTCTGGGGCCAACGTCCTGACTTTC,CASSKDSSGANVLTF
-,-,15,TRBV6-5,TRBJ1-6,TGTGCCAGCAGTTCTCGACAGGCCGCTAATTCACCCCTCCACTTT,CASSSRQAANSPLHF
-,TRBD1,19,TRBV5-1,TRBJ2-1,TGCGCCAGCAGCCCAGCTCGACAGGGAATATTAACTAGAAACAATGAGCAGTTCTTC,CASSPARQGILTRNNEQFF
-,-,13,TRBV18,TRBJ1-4,TGTGCCAGCTCGGGAGTTGGAAATGAAAAACTGTTTTTT,CASSGVGNEKLFF
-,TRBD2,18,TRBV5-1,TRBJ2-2,TGCGCCAGCAGCTTACTAGCGGGAGTAGGTAGTTCTACCGGGGAGCTGTTTTTT,CASSLLAGVGSSTGELFF
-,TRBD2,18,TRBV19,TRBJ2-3,TGTGCCAGTAGTACCTTGACACGACTAGCGGGAGCTACAGATACGCAGTATTTT,CASSTLTRLAGATDTQYF
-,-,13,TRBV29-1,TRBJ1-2,TGCAGCGTTGAATTGTTGGCGGGCTATGGCTACACCTTC,CSVELLAGYGYTF
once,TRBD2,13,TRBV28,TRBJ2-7,TGTGCCAGCAGGGCGGGAGTTGGTTACGAGCAGTACTTC,CASRAGVGYEQYF
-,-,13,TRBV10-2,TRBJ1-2,TGCGCCAGCAGTGAACAGGCATTATATGGCTACACCTTC,CASSEQALYGYTF
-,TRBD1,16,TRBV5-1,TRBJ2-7,TGCGCCAGCAGCGGAACCCCTCAGGGGGCGGCGGGCGAGCAGTACTTC,CASSGTPQGAAGEQYF
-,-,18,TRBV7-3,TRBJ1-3,TGTGCCAGCAGCTTAGGGGGGTTTTGGGCTAACTCTGGAAACACCATATATTTT,CASSLGGFWANSGNTIYF
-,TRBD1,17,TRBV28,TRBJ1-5,TGTGCCAGCAGTTTATCGGGGACAGGGGGCGAAAATCAGCCCCAGCATTTT,CASSLSGTGGENQPQHF
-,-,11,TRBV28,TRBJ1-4,TGTGCCAGCAGCATTAATGAAAAACTGTTTTTT,CASSINEKLFF
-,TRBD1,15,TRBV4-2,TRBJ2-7,TGTGCCAGCAGCCAAGCAGTTGACAGGGGGTACGAGCAGTACTTC,CASSQAVDRGYEQYF
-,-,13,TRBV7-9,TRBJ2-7,TGTGCCAGCAGCTTAGGGTTGAGGGACGAGCAGTACTTC,CASSLGLRDEQYF
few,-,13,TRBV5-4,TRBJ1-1,TGTGCCAGCAGCTACCAGGGGTTCCCTGAAGCTTTCTTT,CASSYQGFPEAFF
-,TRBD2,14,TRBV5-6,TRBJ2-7,TGTGCCAGCAGCTTGGGACTAGCGGTCTACGAGCAGTACTTC,CASSLGLAVYEQYF
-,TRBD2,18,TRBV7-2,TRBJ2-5,TGTGCCAGCAGTTCGACTATATACAATCGGGAGGGCGGGAAGACCCAGTACTTC,CASSSTIYNREGGKTQYF
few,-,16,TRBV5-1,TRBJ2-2,TGCGCCAGCAGCTGGGCGTTTAGCGCGAACACCGGGGAGCTGTTTTTT,CASSWAFSANTGELFF